The 13 T cell receptor beta chains reported below all come from one sample, sequenced in a study of T cells in Graves' hyperthyroidism and ophthalmopathy. The source material, RNA transcripts, was used to amplify TCR beta CDR3 regions. TCR CDR3 underwent first-round RT-PCR with the HTBI primer set. In TCRdb, the multiplex PCR reads were re-called with MiXCR into one record per CDR3 protein. The table lists over 650,000 distinct CDR3 sequences, less than 20% of them singletons. The sample taken for sequencing was blood. These receptors were collected from a man between 18 and 29 years old with Graves' hyperthyroidism.

The rearrangement uses TRBV18 and TRBJ1-2; D remains unclear. The CDR3 is made up of 15 amino acids. V was clipped by 2 bases and J by 2 bases, with 12 bases between them. The V gene's germline CDR1 is KGHSH and CDR2 LQKENI. CDR3 loop: CASSPSPDSNYGYTF. In DNA form, the CDR3 reads TGTGCCAGCTCACCAAGTCCAGATTCAAACTATGGCTACACCTTC.

The table lists this clonotype with a few counts. The chain has TRBV7-6 and TRBJ2-5; D is unresolved. Trimming took off 5 bases at V and 2 bases at J, with 9 bases between the two ends. The CDR3 has 13 amino acids. Per the germline V gene, CDR1 is SGHVS and CDR2 is FNYEAQ. The chain's CDR3 is CASSAVQQETQYF. The CDR3 coding sequence is TGTGCCAGCAGCGCGGTCCAACAAGAGACCCAGTACTTC.

The J gene is TRBJ1-5, the V gene TRBV15, with a weak D call TRBD1 (5 bases). V lost 0 bases and J lost 3, with 9 bases in between. CDR3 length: 15 amino acids. Germline lookup yields CDR1 LNHNV and CDR2 YYDKDF (reference sequence). In nucleotides, the CDR3 is TGTGCCACCAGCAGAGATCAGGGCGTCAATCAGCCCCAGCATTTT. Protein sequence: CATSRDQGVNQPQHF.

This clonotype has at least ten counts. The CDR3 sequence is CASSNGLAGISYNEQFF. CDR3 nucleotide sequence: TGTGCCAGCAGTAACGGACTAGCGGGGATTTCCTACAATGAGCAGTTCTTC. The chain couples TRBV2 to TRBJ2-1; 12 nucleotides align to TRBD2. V shed 5 bases and J 1 base; nucleotides not matched to a gene: 6. The CDR3 extends over 17 amino acids. Germline loops: CDR1 SNHLY, CDR2 FYNNEI.

The chain combines TRBV6-1 with TRBJ1-1, with a tentative D call TRBD1 (5 bases). Germline V gene data show CDR1 as MNHNS and CDR2 as SASEGT. V gave up 6 bases and J gave up 0 bases, with 14 bases separating them. The CDR3 runs 15 residues. CDR3 sequence reads: CASSSRGLMNTEAFF. The CDR3 bases are TGTGCCAGCAGCTCCCGGGGCCTCATGAACACTGAAGCTTTCTTT.

The table lists this clonotype with a few counts. The chain joins TRBV2 to TRBJ2-7; 12 bases fit TRBD2. Germline V gene lookup returns CDR1 SNHLY and CDR2 FYNNEI. There are 18 residues in the CDR3. The ends lost 6 bases at V and 2 bases at J; junction bases unmatched: 14. The CDR3 spells CASSKGLAGPRVPYEQYF. The CDR3 region has the DNA TGTGCCAGCAGCAAAGGACTAGCGGGGCCCAGGGTCCCCTACGAGCAGTACTTC.

Only a few counts were recorded for this clonotype. This may arise from a read error, as a much more abundant clone is one base away. This sequence joins TRBV20-1 and TRBJ1-1; D uncertain. The CDR3 spans 14 residues. CDR1 DFQATT and CDR2 SNEGSKA come from the germline V gene (reference sequence). The V end lost 6 bases, the J end lost 0 bases, and 14 bases lay between the germline ends. As DNA, the CDR3 is TGCAGTGCCACAAAGGCCCAAGTGAACACTGAAGCTTTCTTT. It specifies CSATKAQVNTEAFF.

The chain recombines TRBV5-5 with TRBJ2-3; 10 nucleotides agree with TRBD2. This CDR3 comprises 15 residues. The V segment lost 1 base and the J segment 7 bases; nucleotides outside the gene matches: 6. Germline CDR1 is SGHKS and CDR2 is YYEKEE (reference sequence). CDR3: CASSLLAGERYTQYF. DNA for the CDR3: TGTGCCAGCAGCTTGCTAGCGGGAGAACGATATACGCAGTATTTT.

This clonotype was detected only a few times. The genes are TRBV6-5 and TRBJ2-7; D tentatively fits TRBD1 or TRBD2 (5 bases each). V gave up 4 bases and J gave up 3 bases, with 19 bases separating them. Germline V CDR1 and CDR2: MNHEY, SVGAGI. CDR3 length: 16 residues. As DNA, the CDR3 is TGTGCCAGCAGTTCCCGTGGGGGTCTATCGGTCTACGAGCAGTACTTC. Translated, it gives CASSSRGGLSVYEQYF.

This clonotype appeared many times. V and J are TRBV6-1 and TRBJ1-1; D unclear. CDR1 and CDR2 from the germline V gene are MNHNS and SASEGT. The ends were cut back, 7 bases at V and 4 bases at J, with 19 bases in the middle. There are 15 residues in the CDR3. The CDR3 protein is CASTTFLGMGTEAFF. DNA of the CDR3: TGTGCCAGCACCACTTTCCTAGGCATGGGCACTGAAGCTTTCTTT.

The chain joins TRBV28 to TRBJ2-7; D is perhaps TRBD1 or TRBD2 (5 bases each). This CDR3 is built from 15 residues. Germline V gives CDR1 MDHEN, CDR2 SYDVKM. The ends were cut back, 2 bases at V and 3 bases at J, with 14 bases in the middle. The CDR3 DNA reads as TGTGCCAGCAGTTTAGGGGGAAAGGGGCTCTACGAGCAGTACTTC. Translation: CASSLGGKGLYEQYF.

This clonotype was found a few times. The chain links TRBV5-6 to TRBJ2-5, with D unresolved. The V end lost 0 bases, the J end lost 4 bases, and 16 bases lay between the germline ends. Germline V gene lookup returns CDR1 SGHDT and CDR2 YYEEEE. The CDR3 loop spans 16 amino acids. DNA for the CDR3: TGTGCCAGCAGCTTGGTTCAGATGTGGGGAAGAGAGACCCAGTACTTC. This encodes CASSLVQMWGRETQYF.

This clonotype was observed a handful of times. This sequence joins TRBV4-1 and TRBJ2-5; D not certain. CDR3 length equals 15 residues. Germline assignment: CDR1 MGHRA and CDR2 YSYEKL. Trimming pared 0 bases from V and 1 base from J, leaving 9 bases between. CDR3 bases: TGCGCCAGCAGCCAAGACGGAACAGCCCAAGAGACCCAGTACTTC. This translates into CASSQDGTAQETQYF.